Detailed here is one TCR beta chain. What it recognizes is unknown. This sample stems from a study of shared clonotypes between healthy human individuals. Study-level points and caveats: The four-donor shared clonotypes exceeded non-shared clonotypes in generation probability, with non-shared ones scoring lower. Larger estimated richness was generally recorded for naive subsets relative to memory subsets.

The CDR3 runs to 14 residues. V was clipped by 5 bases and J by 4 bases, with 14 bases between them. Germline V CDR1 and CDR2: MNHEY, SVGAGI. Libraries were prepared by immunoSEQ multiplex PCR; TCRdb keeps only in-frame clonotypes and omits some of them. In the table there are 2,500,000 or so clones, roughly 90% of which are singletons. The receptor was isolated from a man aged 18 to 29 in good health. Some clones in this sample may be carry-over from other donors' samples. The chain has TRBV6-5 and TRBJ1-1; TRBD1 might be the D (5 bases). The sample consisted of naive CD4+ T cells from PBMCs. Sample subset: CD45RA+ positively selected. The CDR3 nucleotides are TGTGCCAGCAGTCCTTTTCAGGGCCTCACTGAAGCTTTCTTT. Its protein product is CASSPFQGLTEAFF.